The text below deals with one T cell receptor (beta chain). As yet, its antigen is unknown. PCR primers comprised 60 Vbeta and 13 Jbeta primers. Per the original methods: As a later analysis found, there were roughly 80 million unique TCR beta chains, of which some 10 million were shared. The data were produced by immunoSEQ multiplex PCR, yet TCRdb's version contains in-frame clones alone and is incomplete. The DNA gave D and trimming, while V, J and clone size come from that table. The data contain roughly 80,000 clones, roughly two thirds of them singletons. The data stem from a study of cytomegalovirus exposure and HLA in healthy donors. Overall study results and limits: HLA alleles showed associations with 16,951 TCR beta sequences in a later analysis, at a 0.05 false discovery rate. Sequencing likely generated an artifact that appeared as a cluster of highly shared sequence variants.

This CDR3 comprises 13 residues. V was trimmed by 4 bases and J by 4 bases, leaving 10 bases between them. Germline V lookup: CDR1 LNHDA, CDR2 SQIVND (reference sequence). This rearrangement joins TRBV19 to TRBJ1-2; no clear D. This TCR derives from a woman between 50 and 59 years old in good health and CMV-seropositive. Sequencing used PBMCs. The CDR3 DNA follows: TGTGCCAGTAGTAGGGAGGGCTCCTATGGCTACACCTTC. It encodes CASSREGSYGYTF.